This T cell receptor (beta chain) was identified in a study of blood T cell repertoires in COVID-19. Data came from immunoSEQ multiplex PCR; TCRdb stores just in-frame clones and leaves some out. The table records some 340,000 clones, 75% to 90% of them present only once. Per germline, CDR1 SNHLY and CDR2 FYNNEI. This CDR3 region has 14 residues. Trimming pared 7 bases from V and 4 bases from J, leaving 16 bases between. Individuals drawn from 20 to 25 US areas were roughly 18 to 89 years old. Recovered Cohort 3 donors showed two negative PCRs, clearance, or symptom resolution. The TCR sequence derives from a woman aged 45-65 years who had recovered from COVID-19. The chain combines TRBV2 with TRBJ1-1; D ambiguous. The source material was PBMCs or T cells enriched from blood (not recorded which). CDR3 in amino acids: CASNGVVIGTEAFF. The CDR3 nucleotides are TGTGCCAGCAACGGGGTCGTCATAGGCACTGAAGCTTTCTTT.